This TCR beta chain is from a study of T cells in women clearing cervical HPV infection. Study in general: Case blood was drawn when the lesion was first found; control blood after infection became undetectable.

Findings and caveats of the study: Associations may precede or follow infection; HPV-specific or memory T cells were not isolated.

In the case of this clone: The antigen remains unidentified. The read terminates 3 residues before the CDR3 end, so the remaining end is supplied by the germline J gene.

The CDR3 is 13 residues long. Germline CDR1 MNHEY, CDR2 SVGEGT. Repertoires were generated with immunoSEQ multiplex PCR, while TCRdb's copy carries only in-frame clones and drops some. In total, the table holds over 15,000 clones. This clonotype was obtained from a woman aged 18 to 75 with a cervical HPV16 infection that either progressed to CIN3+ or cleared (not recorded which). The chain recombines TRBV6-2 or TRBV6-3 with TRBJ2-4; TRBD1 agrees at 9 bases. Sequenced: blood buffy coat. Here the CDR3 reads CASTLQRTGVQYF. The DNA read from the CDR3 is TGTGCCAGCACCCTACAAAGGACAGGGGTT.